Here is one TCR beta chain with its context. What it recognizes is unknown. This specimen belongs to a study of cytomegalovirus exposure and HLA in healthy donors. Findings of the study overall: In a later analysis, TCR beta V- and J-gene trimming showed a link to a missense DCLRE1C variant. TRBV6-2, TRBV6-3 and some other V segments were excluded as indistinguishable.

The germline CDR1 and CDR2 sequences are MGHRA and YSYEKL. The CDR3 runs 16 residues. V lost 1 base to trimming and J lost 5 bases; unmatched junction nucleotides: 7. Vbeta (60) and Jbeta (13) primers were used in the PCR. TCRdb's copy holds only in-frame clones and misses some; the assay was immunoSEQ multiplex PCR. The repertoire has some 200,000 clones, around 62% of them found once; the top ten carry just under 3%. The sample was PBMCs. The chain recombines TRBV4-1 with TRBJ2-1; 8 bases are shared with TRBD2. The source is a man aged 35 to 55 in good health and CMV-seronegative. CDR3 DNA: TGCGCCAGCAGCCAAGGGTATACGGGAGGGAACAATGAGCAGTTCTTC. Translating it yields CASSQGYTGGNNEQFF.